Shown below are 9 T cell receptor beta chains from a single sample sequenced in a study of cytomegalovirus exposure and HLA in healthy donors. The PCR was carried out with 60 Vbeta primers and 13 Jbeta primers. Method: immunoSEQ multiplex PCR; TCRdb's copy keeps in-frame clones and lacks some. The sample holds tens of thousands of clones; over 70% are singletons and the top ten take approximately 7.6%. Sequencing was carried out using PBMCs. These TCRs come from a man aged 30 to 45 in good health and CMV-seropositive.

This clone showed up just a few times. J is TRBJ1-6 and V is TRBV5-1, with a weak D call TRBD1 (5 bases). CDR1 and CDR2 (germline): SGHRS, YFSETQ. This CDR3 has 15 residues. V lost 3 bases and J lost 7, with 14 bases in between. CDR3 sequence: CASSSETAPNSPLHF. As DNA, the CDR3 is TGCGCCAGCAGCTCCGAGACAGCCCCAAATTCACCCCTCCACTTT.

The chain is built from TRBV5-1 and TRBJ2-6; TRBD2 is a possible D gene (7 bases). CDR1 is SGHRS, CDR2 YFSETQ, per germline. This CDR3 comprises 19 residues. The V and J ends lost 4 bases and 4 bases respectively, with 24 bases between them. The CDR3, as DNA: TGCGCCAGCAGCCCCATGTTGGGGGGGCCGTTTACCGGGGCCAACGTCCTGACTTTC. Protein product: CASSPMLGGPFTGANVLTF.

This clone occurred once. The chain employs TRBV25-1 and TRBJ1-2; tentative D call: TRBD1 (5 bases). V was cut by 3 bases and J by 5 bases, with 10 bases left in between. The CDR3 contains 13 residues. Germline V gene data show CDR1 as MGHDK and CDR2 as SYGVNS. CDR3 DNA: TGTGCCAGCAGTGACCCCGCAGGGTATGGCTACACCTTC. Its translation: CASSDPAGYGYTF.

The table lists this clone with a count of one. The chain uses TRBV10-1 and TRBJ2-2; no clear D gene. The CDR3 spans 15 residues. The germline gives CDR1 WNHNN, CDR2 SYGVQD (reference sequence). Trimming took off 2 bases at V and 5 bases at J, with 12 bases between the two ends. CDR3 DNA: TGCGCCAGCAGTGAGGGCCAGGCGAGAACCGGGGAGCTGTTTTTT. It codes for CASSEGQARTGELFF.

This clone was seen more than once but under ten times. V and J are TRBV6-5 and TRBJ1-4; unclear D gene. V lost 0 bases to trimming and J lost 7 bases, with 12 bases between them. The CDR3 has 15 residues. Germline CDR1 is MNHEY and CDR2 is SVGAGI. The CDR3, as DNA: TGTGCCAGCAGTTACTCCCAGCGCAGAGGTGAAAAACTGTTTTTT. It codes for CASSYSQRRGEKLFF.

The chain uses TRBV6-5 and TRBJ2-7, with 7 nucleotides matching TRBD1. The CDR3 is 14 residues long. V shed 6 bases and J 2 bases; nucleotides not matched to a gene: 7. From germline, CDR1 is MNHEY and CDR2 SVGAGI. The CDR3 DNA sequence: TGTGCCAGCAGCTTGCCGGGACAGACCTACGAGCAGTACTTC. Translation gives CASSLPGQTYEQYF.

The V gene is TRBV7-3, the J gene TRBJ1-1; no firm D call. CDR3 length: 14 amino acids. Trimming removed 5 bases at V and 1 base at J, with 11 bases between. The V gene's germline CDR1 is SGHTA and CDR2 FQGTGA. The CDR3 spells CASSPTIENTEAFF. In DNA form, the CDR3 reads TGTGCCAGCAGCCCTACTATTGAGAACACTGAAGCTTTCTTT.

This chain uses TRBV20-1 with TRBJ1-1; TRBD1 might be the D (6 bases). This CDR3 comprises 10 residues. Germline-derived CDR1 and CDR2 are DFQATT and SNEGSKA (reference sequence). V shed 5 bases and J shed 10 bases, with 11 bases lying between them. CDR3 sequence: CSAWTEGAFF. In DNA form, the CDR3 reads TGCAGTGCTTGGACAGAGGGAGCTTTCTTT.

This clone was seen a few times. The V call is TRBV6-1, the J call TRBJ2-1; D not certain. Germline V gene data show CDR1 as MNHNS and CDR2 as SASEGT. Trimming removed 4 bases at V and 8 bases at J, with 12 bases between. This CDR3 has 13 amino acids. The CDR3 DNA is TGTGCCAGCAGTGTTGACACCCCCTATGAGCAGTTCTTC. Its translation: CASSVDTPYEQFF.